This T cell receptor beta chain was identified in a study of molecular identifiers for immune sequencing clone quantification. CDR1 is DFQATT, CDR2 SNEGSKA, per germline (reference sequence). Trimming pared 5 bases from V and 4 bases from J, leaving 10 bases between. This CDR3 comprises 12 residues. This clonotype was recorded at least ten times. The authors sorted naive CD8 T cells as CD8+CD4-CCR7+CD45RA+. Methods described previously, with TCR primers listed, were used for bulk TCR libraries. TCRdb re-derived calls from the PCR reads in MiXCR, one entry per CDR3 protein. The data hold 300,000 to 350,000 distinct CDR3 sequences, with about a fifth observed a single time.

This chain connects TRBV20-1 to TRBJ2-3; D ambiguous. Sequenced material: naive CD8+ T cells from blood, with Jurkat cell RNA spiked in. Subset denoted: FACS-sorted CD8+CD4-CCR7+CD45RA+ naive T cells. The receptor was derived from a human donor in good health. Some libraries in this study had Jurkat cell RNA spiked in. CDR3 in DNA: TGCAGTGCTTCCAAGTCGGCAGATACGCAGTATTTT. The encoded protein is CSASKSADTQYF.